One T cell receptor (beta chain) is described in this entry. It lacks a known antigen. Per-base qualities were not stored, and no clone one base away is much larger. The sample is drawn from a study of shared clonotypes between healthy human individuals (dated by TCRdb to about 2020). At the level of the whole study: A couple of women and three men aged 18 to 49 years were included in the cohort. For each donor, three plates each were used for CD4 naive and CD4 memory, two plates were used for CD8 naive, and one plate was used for CD8 memory. The study deeply sequenced blood TCR repertoires of about 5 healthy adults to estimate repertoire size and the extent of clonotype sharing between individuals. To increase sequencing depth and limit assay-specific biases, TCR repertoire library preparation and sequencing were carried out by different laboratories using diverse techniques. Each donor's leukapheresis produced roughly between about 0.85 and 10 billion PBMCs.

Using the deep immunoSEQ assay, TCR CDR3 regions were amplified from genomic DNA by multiplex PCR. For each cell subset, the extracted genomic DNA was distributed evenly across all wells of several immunoSEQ 96-well plates, and each plate served as one replicate. For sorted subsets, each replicate PCR was loaded with about 0.2 ug genomic DNA, equivalent to 30,000 or so T cell genomes. Purified libraries were measured with a Qubit 3.0 fluorometer, size-checked on a Bioanalyzer 2100, and measured again with the KAPA Library Quantification kit. Each immunoSEQ 96-well plate was sequenced on its own single-read 150-cycle Illumina NextSeq 550 flow cell. Concerning the study's data processing: Because the immunoSEQ output held only junctional sequences and lacked quality scores, the filtering could not match the filtering applied to full-length reads. To assign V/J genes and CDR3, sequences were annotated against IMGT germline references using PyIR, a Python wrapper for IgBLAST v1.9. Reads with weak V/J assignments (E-value above 1e-6), missing CDR3, stop codons, out-of-frame junctions, or ambiguous translated residues were removed. V3J clonotypes were defined as sequences sharing the same inferred V gene, J gene, and CDR3 amino acid sequence. The percentage overlap between two repertoires was calculated by dividing the number of shared unique clonotypes by the size of the smaller repertoire. Richness of each repertoire was evaluated using RTK rarefaction, the Chao1 estimator, and Recon v2.1 estimates of unobserved clonotypes. Generation probabilities for all TCRbeta clonotypes obtained by the gDNA method from a few donors were computed using OLGA. The table comes from immuneACCESS by way of TCRdb, which keeps in-frame sequences with V and J called. Part of the clones is missing from these tables; in studies checked, under half for an unresolved V gene and the rest for unknown reasons. The V and J calls and clone size were taken over from that table, and D and trimming were inferred from the DNA. In this sample the table shows about 2.1 million clones, 93% of which occur a single time. Of the sample, less than 2% falls within the top ten clones.

For the CD8 naive samples, CD45RO-negative cells were positively selected for CCR7, yielding a CD45RA+CCR7+ population from which TemRA cells were excluded. The donors were healthy, HIV-negative adults who had no recently reported acute infections or vaccinations. Only Caucasian adults living in Nashville, Tennessee, USA were represented among the donors. Blood was obtained by leukapheresis, after which PBMCs were separated by Ficoll-Histopaque density gradient centrifugation and cryopreserved in liquid nitrogen vapor phase. Analytical flow cytometry was used to check the purity and quantity of every magnetically sorted T cell population. Genomic DNA was isolated from each sorted fraction and quantified by UV absorbance on a Nanodrop 2000c. Summary of the overall study and its limitations: Estimated clonotype richness was generally larger for naive than for memory subsets. The small number of donors limited the genetic and exposure-history diversity represented. Sampling was limited to blood, and TCR repertoires in tissue likely differ from TCR repertoires in blood. Pairwise subsampling indicated that sequencing depth was expected to affect the degree of clonotype sharing among donors. About 5% of naive CD4, 3.5% of naive CD8, approximately 2.2% of memory CD4, and about 0.4% of memory CD8 clonotypes were shared across several donors. Even with the large sequencing depth, rarefaction of the sorted-subset datasets indicated that sequencing was incomplete. Higher generation probabilities were observed for clonotypes shared by all four sorted-subset donors than for non-shared clonotypes.

The germline V gene specifies MNHNS as CDR1 and SASEGT as CDR2. Measured from the cysteine to the phenylalanine, the CDR3 is 17 residues long. Of all the DNA, just the CDR3 is kept, 51 bases in frame from base 1. V has 3 bases trimmed and J has 4 bases trimmed; junction bases matching no gene number 8. The sequenced sample consisted of naive CD8+ T cells from PBMCs. The sample's cell subset or site label is to be understood as: CD45RA+CCR7+. The clonotype was recovered from a man aged 18 to 29 in good health. Some clones in this sample may be carry-over from other donors' samples. This sequence uses TRBV6-1 and TRBJ2-1, with 11 junctional bases fitting TRBD1. The CDR3 has the sequence CASSEPDRGLGYNEQFF. The DNA is TGTGCCAGCAGTGAGCCGGACAGGGGGCTGGGTTACAATGAGCAGTTCTTC.